This entry features one T cell receptor (beta chain) sequence. Participants had their cohort set by participant-reported clinical history. All exposed participants met a person with COVID-19 within 2 weeks before entering the study. These data are taken from a study of blood T cell repertoires in COVID-19. The overall study: The origin of the acute and convalescent COVID-19 samples was the United States, Italy and Spain. PBMCs, B-cell-depleted T cells, or T cells were the source of the cDNA or gDNA that made up the material.

Sequenced by immunoSEQ multiplex PCR; TCRdb stores in-frame clones only, minus some. The sample gives about 430,000 clones, around nine tenths of which show up once; approximately 1.5% is in the top ten. V trimming: 7 bases; J trimming: 3 bases; junction bases outside the gene matches: 4. Looked up from germline, CDR1 is SQVTM and CDR2 is ANQGSEA. This CDR3 contains 13 residues. The receptor was derived from a woman in her late teens or twenties who had been exposed to COVID-19. The gene calls are TRBV29-1 and TRBJ2-2; 8 nucleotides line up with TRBD1. Specimen: PBMCs or T cells enriched from blood (not recorded which). CDR3 loop: CSAYRGDTGELFF. For the CDR3, the DNA is TGCAGCGCATACAGGGGGGACACCGGGGAGCTGTTTTTT.